Presented here are 18 T cell receptor beta chains from one specimen sequenced in a study of cytomegalovirus exposure and HLA in healthy donors. Data came from immunoSEQ multiplex PCR; TCRdb stores just in-frame clones and leaves some out. The sample lists 230,000 or so clones; about 91% were seen once. Sequencing was carried out using PBMCs. The receptors derive from a woman under 30 in good health and CMV-seronegative.

In this sample, this clone turned up once. V is TRBV5-4 and J is TRBJ2-7; 7 bases align to TRBD2. Germline V CDR1 and CDR2: SGHNT, YYREEE (reference sequence). Germline trimming cut 4 bases from V and 6 bases from J; bases unmatched to any gene: 13. The CDR3 spans 15 residues. The CDR3 protein is CASSPGGTQRGEQYF. As DNA, the CDR3 is TGTGCCAGCAGCCCCGGGGGAACCCAGCGGGGCGAGCAGTACTTC.

This clone was observed once. The V call is TRBV7-9, the J call TRBJ2-1, with unresolved D. Germline values: CDR1 SEHNR, CDR2 FQNEAQ (reference sequence). The length of the CDR3 is 11 residues. V gave up 3 bases and J gave up 11 bases, with 8 bases separating them. The chain's CDR3 is CASSFEHQQFF. The CDR3 bases are TGTGCCAGCAGCTTCGAACACCAGCAGTTCTTC.

The chain links TRBV15 to TRBJ2-7, with D possibly TRBD1 on 6 matching bases. This CDR3 contains 13 residues. Germline lookup yields CDR1 LNHNV and CDR2 YYDKDF (reference sequence). V was cut by 6 bases and J by 12 bases, with 21 bases left in between. In nucleotides, the CDR3 is TGTGCCACCAGGGGCCCCTCGACAGGCGAAATGTACTTC. Protein product: CATRGPSTGEMYF.

The sample holds one count of this clone. CDR3 loop: CASSQGSLRRTSGRGMNEQFF. The CDR3 region has the DNA TGCGCCAGCAGCCAAGGGAGCCTTCGCCGGACTAGCGGGAGGGGAATGAATGAGCAGTTCTTC. V usage is TRBV4-1 and J usage is TRBJ2-1; 15 bases map to TRBD2. This CDR3 spans 21 amino acids. Germline CDR1 and CDR2: MGHRA and YSYEKL. V shed 1 base, J shed 7 bases, and the junction held 17 bases outside the gene matches.

The chain is built from TRBV27 and TRBJ2-2, with 8 positions matching TRBD2. This CDR3 comprises 19 residues. Germline lookup yields CDR1 MNHEY and CDR2 SMNVEV (reference sequence). V gave up 2 bases and J gave up 3 bases; unmatched junction bases: 14. The CDR3 DNA reads as TGTGCCAGCAGTTTAACCGGGTATAAGAGAGCGGGAGACACCGGGGAGCTGTTTTTT. Translated, it gives CASSLTGYKRAGDTGELFF.

This CDR3 is CASMSGVYNEQFF. The DNA for the CDR3 is TGTGCCAGCATGTCGGGGGTTTACAATGAGCAGTTCTTC. The J gene is TRBJ2-1, the V gene TRBV6-1; D is possibly TRBD2 (6 bases). CDR3 length: 13 residues. The germline gives CDR1 MNHNS, CDR2 SASEGT. V was shortened by 7 bases and J by 4 bases, with 11 bases between the two germline ends.

CDR3 sequence: CASSQAGARPDTQYF. CDR3 nucleotide sequence: TGTGCCAGCAGCCAAGCGGGAGCGCGCCCAGATACGCAGTATTTT. This chain connects TRBV4-2 to TRBJ2-3; a possible D gene is TRBD2 (6 bases). Germline loops: CDR1 LGHNA, CDR2 YNFKEQ. Trimming stripped 1 base from V and 4 bases from J, with 12 bases between. The CDR3 contains 15 residues.

The V call is TRBV30, the J call TRBJ2-7; 7 bases fit TRBD2. The V gene's germline CDR1 is GTSNPN and CDR2 SVGIG (reference sequence). V was pared by 8 bases and J by 2 bases, with 21 bases of the junction left unmatched. The CDR3 sequence is 17 residues long. DNA of the CDR3: TGTGCCGTTTTTGAGGCGGGAGTCGGGGGTAACCCCTACGAGCAGTACTTC. Translation gives CAVFEAGVGGNPYEQYF.

This chain links TRBV9 with TRBJ2-3; 14 bases match TRBD2. The CDR3 runs to 18 residues. The germline CDR1 and CDR2 sequences are SGDLS and YYNGEE. V gave up 5 bases and J gave up 1 base; unmatched junction bases: 9. CDR3 amino acids: CASRRPGLAGVGTDTQYF. DNA for the CDR3: TGTGCCAGCAGACGACCGGGACTAGCGGGAGTCGGCACAGATACGCAGTATTTT.

The chain is built from TRBV30 and TRBJ1-1; D unclear. Germline CDR1 reads GTSNPN; CDR2 reads SVGIG (reference sequence). The V end lost 4 bases, the J end lost 1 base, and 10 bases lay between the germline ends. The CDR3 totals 13 residues. CDR3 bases: TGTGCCTGGACTCCTGGCGGGAACACTGAAGCTTTCTTT. Residues: CAWTPGGNTEAFF.

The rearrangement uses TRBV27 and TRBJ2-3; 8 bases fit TRBD2. The V and J ends lost 3 bases and 5 bases, in that order; junction bases with no gene match: 16. In germline, CDR1 is MNHEY, CDR2 SMNVEV (reference sequence). The CDR3 length is 18 residues. Here the CDR3 DNA reads TGTGCCAGCAGTTTCTACTCCTTTTGGCGGGGGGCCGGAGATACGCAGTATTTT. Translated, it gives CASSFYSFWRGAGDTQYF.

The chain has TRBV13 and TRBJ2-5, with 7 bases that match TRBD2. V lost 9 bases to trimming and J lost 2 bases; unmatched junction nucleotides: 9. The germline V gene encodes CDR1 PRHDT and CDR2 FYEKMQ (reference sequence). The CDR3 contains 14 residues. The chain's CDR3 is CASREGIGQETQYF. In DNA, the CDR3 is TGTGCCAGTAGGGAGGGAATAGGGCAAGAGACCCAGTACTTC.

V gene TRBV7-2 combines with J gene TRBJ2-1; 7 bases are shared with TRBD2. With V trimmed by 1 base and J by 6 bases, 6 bases remained unmatched. Germline CDR1 and CDR2: SGHTA and FQGNSA. This CDR3 has 15 residues. DNA of the CDR3: TGTGCCAGCAGCTTAGGCGGGAGCCTAGGCAATGAGCAGTTCTTC. Translation gives CASSLGGSLGNEQFF.

The rearrangement uses TRBV30 and TRBJ1-1, with D hard to call. Per the germline V gene, CDR1 is GTSNPN and CDR2 is SVGIG (reference sequence). The CDR3 covers 13 residues. V lost 5 bases and J 0 bases, leaving 10 bases between the germline ends. The CDR3 loop reads CAWFPDMNTEAFF. The CDR3 nucleotides read TGTGCCTGGTTCCCTGACATGAACACTGAAGCTTTCTTT. Full variable domain (rest looked up from reference TRBV30 and TRBJ1-1): SQTIHQWPATLVQPVGSPLSLECTVEGTSNPNLYWYRQAAGRGLQLLFYSVGIGQISSEVPQNLSASRPQDRQFILSSKKLLLSDSGFYLCAWFPDMNTEAFFGQGTRLTVV.

As for this clone: Within the sample, other DNA sequences also encode this same CDR3. The chain uses TRBV19 and TRBJ2-7, with D unresolved. This CDR3 has 13 amino acids. V was shortened by 1 base and J by 3 bases, with 7 bases between the two germline ends. Germline V lookup: CDR1 LNHDA, CDR2 SQIVND (reference sequence). CDR3 sequence (DNA): TGTGCCAGTAGTATAGGCGCCGGCTACGAGCAGTACTTC. Amino acid sequence: CASSIGAGYEQYF.

The rearrangement joins TRBV7-9 to TRBJ2-1, with D possibly TRBD2 on 5 matching bases. The germline gives CDR1 SEHNR, CDR2 FQNEAQ (reference sequence). The germline V and J ends were trimmed by 5 bases and 6 bases, with 8 bases remaining between them. CDR3 length equals 12 residues. The chain's CDR3 is CASSTRINEQFF. The CDR3 bases are TGTGCCAGCAGCACTAGGATCAATGAGCAGTTCTTC.

V gene TRBV7-2 combines with J gene TRBJ2-3; 10 bases line up with TRBD2. The CDR3 loop spans 16 amino acids. The J segment lost 7 bases and the V segment lost 0 bases, leaving 7 bases of the junction unmatched. Germline V gene lookup returns CDR1 SGHTA and CDR2 FQGNSA. The CDR3 protein is CASSLASSGRFNTQYF. The CDR3 DNA sequence: TGTGCCAGCAGCTTAGCGAGTAGCGGGAGGTTTAATACGCAGTATTTT. The complete variable domain, with remaining parts taken from reference TRBV7-2 and TRBJ2-3, reads GAGVSQSPSNKVTEKGKDVELRCDPISGHTALYWYRQSLGQGLEFLIYFQGNSAPDKSGLPSDRFSAERTGGSVSTLTIQRTQQEDSAVYLCASSLASSGRFNTQYFGPGTRLTVL.

This clone was found once. This CDR3 is CASSLSMGQNYGYTF. The CDR3 region has the DNA TGTGCCAGCAGTTTATCGATGGGACAAAACTATGGCTACACCTTC. This chain links TRBV27 with TRBJ1-2; tentatively, D is TRBD1 (6 bases). Trimming stripped 0 bases from V and 2 bases from J, with 10 bases between. This CDR3 is built from 15 residues. In germline, CDR1 is MNHEY, CDR2 SMNVEV (reference sequence).